This is a list of T cell receptor beta chains from one sample in a study of shared clonotypes between healthy human individuals. Only in-frame clones appear in the TCRdb table, and some are missing; sequencing was by immunoSEQ multiplex PCR. The sample has 2 million to 2.5 million clones, 85% to 95% seen once. The sequenced sample consisted of naive CD4+ T cells from PBMCs. These receptors originate from a man aged 18-30 years in good health. Some clones in this sample may be carry-over from other donors' samples. CDR3s include the opening cysteine and the closing phenylalanine or tryptophan. Each record gives: J gene, clone size, V gene, D gene, CDR3 DNA, CDR3 protein. D genes are given only for firm matches. Only some rows state a clone size, as once, few, many or a class for expanded clones.

>TRBJ1-4|-|TRBV25-1|TRBD1
TGTGCCAGCAGTGAGGGGACAGGGGGGGGGACTAATGAAAAACTGTTTTTT
CASSEGTGGGTNEKLFF
>TRBJ2-5|-|TRBV2|-
TGTGCCAGCAGCCGTCCGGGTGGTGTGGAGACCCAGTACTTC
CASSRPGGVETQYF
>TRBJ1-5|-|TRBV30|-
TGTGCCTGGAGTGGGACAGTCGGCCAGCCCCAGCATTTT
CAWSGTVGQPQHF
>TRBJ2-3|-|TRBV5-1|-
TGCGCCAGCAGCTTGGACAGCACAGATACGCAGTATTTT
CASSLDSTDTQYF
>TRBJ2-3|-|TRBV2|TRBD2
TGTGCCAGCAGGCTTAGCGGGGCCACAGATACGCAGTATTTT
CASRLSGATDTQYF
>TRBJ2-4|-|TRBV28|TRBD1
TGTGCCAGCAGTCTGGGCAGGGGGCCGGGGGTGCTCAAAAACATTCAGTACTTC
CASSLGRGPGVLKNIQYF
>TRBJ2-7|-|TRBV5-4|-
TGTGCCAGCAGCTTGGTTGGGGCCAACGAGCAGTACTTC
CASSLVGANEQYF
>TRBJ2-7|-|TRBV30|TRBD1
TGTGCCTGGAGACCAAGACCGGGACAGGGGTACTACGAGCAGTACTTC
CAWRPRPGQGYYEQYF
>TRBJ2-7|-|TRBV2|TRBD1
TGTGCCAGCAGCGAGGACAGGGGCGAGCAGTACTTC
CASSEDRGEQYF
>TRBJ2-1|-|TRBV18|-
TGTGCCAGCTCATCCAGGGGGGGACAAGGTTCCTACAATGAGCAGTTCTTC
CASSSRGGQGSYNEQFF
>TRBJ2-5|-|TRBV6-1|-
TGTGCCAGCAGCCTACAGGGGGGGATGGAGACCCAGTACTTC
CASSLQGGMETQYF
>TRBJ1-1|-|TRBV28|TRBD1
TGTGCCAGCAGTTTAGCCGGGACAGGGGGCGGTGAAGCTTTCTTT
CASSLAGTGGGEAFF
>TRBJ2-1|-|TRBV6-1|-
TGTGCCAGCAGTGGGGTACTGACTAATGAGCAGTTCTTC
CASSGVLTNEQFF
>TRBJ1-5|-|TRBV18|-
TGTGCCAGCTCCGAGGTCGGTGGTGTCAATCAGCCCCAGCATTTT
CASSEVGGVNQPQHF
>TRBJ1-3|-|TRBV30|-
TGTGCCTGGAGACTGTTCTCTGGAAACACCATATATTTT
CAWRLFSGNTIYF
>TRBJ1-1|-|TRBV5-1|TRBD1
TGCGCCAGCAGCCCGGACAGGGTGAGGACTGAAGCTTTCTTT
CASSPDRVRTEAFF
>TRBJ1-3|-|TRBV18|-
TGTGCCAGCTCGTCGGACCGACCATGGACCTATTTT
CASSSDRPWTYF
>TRBJ2-5|-|TRBV7-9|-
TGTGCCAGCAGCTTAGCTGCGGGGTGGGAGACCCAGTACTTC
CASSLAAGWETQYF
>TRBJ2-3|-|TRBV6-6|-
TGTGCCAGCAGTTGCTCGCGAGACAGCACAGATACGCAGTATTTT
CASSCSRDSTDTQYF
>TRBJ1-4|-|TRBV7-2|-
TGTGCCAGCAGCTCCGGAGCTCAGAGGGAACTGTTTTTT
CASSSGAQRELFF
>TRBJ2-1|-|TRBV19|-
TGTGCCAGTAGTATCTTTTCTACCAATGAGCAGTTCTTC
CASSIFSTNEQFF
>TRBJ2-3|once|TRBV7-2|-
TGTGCCAGCAGCTTAGCCCTCACAGATACGCAGTATTTT
CASSLALTDTQYF
>TRBJ2-3|-|TRBV2|-
TGTGCCAGCAAAGGGCAGCCTCTCCTCGCCGATACGCAGTATTTT
CASKGQPLLADTQYF
>TRBJ2-1|-|TRBV19|-
TGTGCCAGTAGTATTATCAGCGGCTCCTACAATGAGCAGTTCTTC
CASSIISGSYNEQFF
>TRBJ1-2|-|TRBV2|-
TGTGCCAGCAGTAGGGACAACACTAACTATGGCTACACCTTC
CASSRDNTNYGYTF
>TRBJ2-7|-|TRBV19|TRBD1
TGTGCCAGTAGTACCTCTCGACAGGGCTACGAGCAGTACTTC
CASSTSRQGYEQYF
>TRBJ2-1|-|TRBV5-1|TRBD2
TGCGCCAGCAGGATCGAGGCGGGAGAGTACAATGAGCAGTTCTTC
CASRIEAGEYNEQFF
>TRBJ1-5|-|TRBV28|-
TGTGCCAGCAGTCGAGGGAATCAGCCCCAGCATTTT
CASSRGNQPQHF
>TRBJ1-1|-|TRBV27|-
TGTGCCAGCAGTAAACCAGGACAGGAAGCTTTCTTT
CASSKPGQEAFF
>TRBJ1-2|-|TRBV29-1|-
TGCAGCGTTAACGGGTACGGCTACACCTTC
CSVNGYGYTF